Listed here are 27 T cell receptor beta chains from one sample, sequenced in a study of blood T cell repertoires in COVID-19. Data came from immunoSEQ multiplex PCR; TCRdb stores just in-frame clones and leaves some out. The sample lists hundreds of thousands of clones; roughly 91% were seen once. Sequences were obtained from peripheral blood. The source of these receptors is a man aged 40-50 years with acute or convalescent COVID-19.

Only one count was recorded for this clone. The CDR3 loop is CASSDSGAEAFF. Written as DNA, the CDR3 is TGTGCCAGCAGTGACTCAGGAGCTGAAGCTTTCTTT. The chain couples TRBV6-4 to TRBJ1-1; D remains unclear. Trimming pared 0 bases from V and 6 bases from J, leaving 5 bases between. The CDR3 runs to 12 residues. The germline V gene encodes CDR1 MRHNA and CDR2 SNTAGT.

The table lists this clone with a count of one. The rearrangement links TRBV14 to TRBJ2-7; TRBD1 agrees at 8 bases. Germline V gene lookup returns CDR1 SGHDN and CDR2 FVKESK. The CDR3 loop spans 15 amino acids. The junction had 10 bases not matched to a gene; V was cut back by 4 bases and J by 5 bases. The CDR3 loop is CASSPLDRVADEQYF. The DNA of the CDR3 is TGTGCCAGCAGCCCCCTGGACAGGGTGGCCGACGAGCAGTACTTC.

The CDR3 nucleotides are TGCGCCAGCAGCAAGACAGGGCACGAGCAGTACTTC. Its protein product is CASSKTGHEQYF. The chain joins TRBV5-1 to TRBJ2-7; 7 nucleotides line up with TRBD1. From germline, CDR1 is SGHRS and CDR2 YFSETQ. The V and J ends lost 4 bases and 5 bases, in that order; junction bases with no gene match: 3. This CDR3 has 12 amino acids.

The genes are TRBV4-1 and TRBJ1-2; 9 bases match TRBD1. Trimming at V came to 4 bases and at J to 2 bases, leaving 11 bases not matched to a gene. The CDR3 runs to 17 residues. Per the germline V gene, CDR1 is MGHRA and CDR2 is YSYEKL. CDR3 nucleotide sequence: TGCGCCAGCAGCCTAACCACCGGGACAGGGACAAACTATGGCTACACCTTC. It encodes CASSLTTGTGTNYGYTF.

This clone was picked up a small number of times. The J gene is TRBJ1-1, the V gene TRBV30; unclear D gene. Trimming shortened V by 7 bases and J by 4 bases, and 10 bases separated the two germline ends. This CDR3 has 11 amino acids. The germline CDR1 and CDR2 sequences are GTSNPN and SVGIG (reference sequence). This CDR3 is CAFSGRTEAFF. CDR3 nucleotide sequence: TGTGCCTTCTCGGGTCGCACTGAAGCTTTCTTT.

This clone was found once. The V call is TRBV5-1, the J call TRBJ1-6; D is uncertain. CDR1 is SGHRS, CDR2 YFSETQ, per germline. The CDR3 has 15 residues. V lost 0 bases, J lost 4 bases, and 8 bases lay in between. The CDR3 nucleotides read TGCGCCAGCAGCTTGGACCCTACTTATAATTCACCCCTCCACTTT. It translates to CASSLDPTYNSPLHF.

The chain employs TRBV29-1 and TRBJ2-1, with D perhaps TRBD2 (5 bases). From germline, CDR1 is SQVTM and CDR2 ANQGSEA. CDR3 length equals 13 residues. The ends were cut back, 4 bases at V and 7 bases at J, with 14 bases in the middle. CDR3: CSVAGNPKNEQFF. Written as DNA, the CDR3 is TGCAGCGTTGCCGGGAACCCTAAAAATGAGCAGTTCTTC.

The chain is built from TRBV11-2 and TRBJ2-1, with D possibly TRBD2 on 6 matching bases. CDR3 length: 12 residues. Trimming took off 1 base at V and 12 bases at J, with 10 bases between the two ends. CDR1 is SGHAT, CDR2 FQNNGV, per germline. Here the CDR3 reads CASSLVGTRQFF. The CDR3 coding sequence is TGTGCCAGCAGCTTAGTCGGGACTCGGCAGTTCTTC.

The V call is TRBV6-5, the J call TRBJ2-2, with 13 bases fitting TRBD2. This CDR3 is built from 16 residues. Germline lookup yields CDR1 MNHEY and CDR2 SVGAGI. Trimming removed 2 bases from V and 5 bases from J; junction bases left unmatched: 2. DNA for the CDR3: TGTGCCAGCAGTTACCGGGGACTAGCGGGGACCGGGGAGCTGTTTTTT. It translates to CASSYRGLAGTGELFF.

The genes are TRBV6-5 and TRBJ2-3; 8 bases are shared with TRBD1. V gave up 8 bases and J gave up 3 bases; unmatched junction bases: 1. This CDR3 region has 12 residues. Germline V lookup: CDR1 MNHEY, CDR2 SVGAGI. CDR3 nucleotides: TGTGCCAGCCAGGGGGCAACAGATACGCAGTATTTT. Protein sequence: CASQGATDTQYF.

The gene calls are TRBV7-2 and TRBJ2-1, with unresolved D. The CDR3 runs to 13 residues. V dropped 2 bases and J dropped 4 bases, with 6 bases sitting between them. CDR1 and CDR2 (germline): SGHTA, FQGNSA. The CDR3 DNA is TGTGCCAGCAGCTTAAACAGATACAATGAGCAGTTCTTC. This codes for CASSLNRYNEQFF.

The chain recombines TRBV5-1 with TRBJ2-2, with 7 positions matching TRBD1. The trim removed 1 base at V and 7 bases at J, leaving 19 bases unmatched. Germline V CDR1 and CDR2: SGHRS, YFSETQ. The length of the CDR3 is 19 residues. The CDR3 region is CASSLSFGRGSSLSGELFF. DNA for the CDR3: TGCGCCAGCAGCTTGTCATTCGGCAGGGGGTCGTCCTTGAGCGGGGAGCTGTTTTTT.

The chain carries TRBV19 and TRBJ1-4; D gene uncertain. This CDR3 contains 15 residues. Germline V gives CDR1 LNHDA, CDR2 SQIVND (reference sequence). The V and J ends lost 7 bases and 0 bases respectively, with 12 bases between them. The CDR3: CASTMGGATNEKLFF. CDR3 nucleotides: TGTGCCAGTACCATGGGCGGGGCAACTAATGAAAAACTGTTTTTT.

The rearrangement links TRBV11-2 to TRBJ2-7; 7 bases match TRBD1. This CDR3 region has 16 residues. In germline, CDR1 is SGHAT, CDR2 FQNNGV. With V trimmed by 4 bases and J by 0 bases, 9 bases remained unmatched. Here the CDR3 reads CASSSLGTAISYEQYF. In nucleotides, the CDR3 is TGTGCCAGCAGCTCGCTAGGGACAGCTATCTCCTACGAGCAGTACTTC.

The CDR3 bases are TGTGCCAGCAGCTGGACAGGGAGTGAAACCGGGGAGCTGTTTTTT. It encodes CASSWTGSETGELFF. This chain joins TRBV7-2 and TRBJ2-2, with 8 bases lining up with TRBD1. CDR3 length: 15 residues. Trimming cost V 4 bases and J 5 bases; bases outside gene matches: 6. Germline V gives CDR1 SGHTA, CDR2 FQGNSA.

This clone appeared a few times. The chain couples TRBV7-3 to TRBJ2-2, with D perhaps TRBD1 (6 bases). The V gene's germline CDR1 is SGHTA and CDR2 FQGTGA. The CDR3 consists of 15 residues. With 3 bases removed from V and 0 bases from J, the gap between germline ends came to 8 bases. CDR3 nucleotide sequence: TGTGCCAGCAGCTTGGGGGCTACGAACACCGGGGAGCTGTTTTTT. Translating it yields CASSLGATNTGELFF.

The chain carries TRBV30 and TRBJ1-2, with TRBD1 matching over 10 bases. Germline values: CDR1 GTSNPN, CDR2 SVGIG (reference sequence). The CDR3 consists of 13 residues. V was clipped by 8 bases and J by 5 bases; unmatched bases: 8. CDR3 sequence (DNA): TGTGCCGGCGAGACAGGGGGCTGGTATGGCTACACCTTC. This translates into CAGETGGWYGYTF. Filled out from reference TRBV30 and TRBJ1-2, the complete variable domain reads SQTIHQWPATLVQPVGSPLSLECTVEGTSNPNLYWYRQAAGRGLQLLFYSVGIGQISSEVPQNLSASRPQDRQFILSSKKLLLSDSGFYLCAGETGGWYGYTFGSGTRLTVV.

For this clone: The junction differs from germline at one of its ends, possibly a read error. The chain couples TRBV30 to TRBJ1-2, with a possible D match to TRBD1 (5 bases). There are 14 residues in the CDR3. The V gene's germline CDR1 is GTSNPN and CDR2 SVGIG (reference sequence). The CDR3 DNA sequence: TGTGCCTGGAGTCGACAGAACCCTTCCTATGGCTACATCTTC. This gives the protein CAWSRQNPSYGYIF.

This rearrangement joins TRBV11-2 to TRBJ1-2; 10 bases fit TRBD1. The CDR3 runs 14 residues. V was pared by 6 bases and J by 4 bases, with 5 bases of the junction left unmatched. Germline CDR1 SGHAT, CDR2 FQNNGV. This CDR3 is CASSGDRGGYGYTF. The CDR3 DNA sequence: TGTGCCAGCAGTGGGGACAGGGGCGGCTATGGCTACACCTTC.

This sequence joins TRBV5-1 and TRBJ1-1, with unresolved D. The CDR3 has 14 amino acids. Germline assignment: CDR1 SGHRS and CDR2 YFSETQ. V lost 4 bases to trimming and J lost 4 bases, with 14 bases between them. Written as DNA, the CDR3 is TGCGCCAGCAGCCTGGAGTCGGAGGCCACTGAAGCTTTCTTT. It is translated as CASSLESEATEAFF. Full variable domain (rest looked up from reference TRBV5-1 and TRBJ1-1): KAGVTQTPRYLIKTRGQQVTLSCSPISGHRSVSWYQQTPGQGLQFLFEYFSETQRNKGNFPGRFSGRQFSNSRSEMNVSTLELGDSALYLCASSLESEATEAFFGQGTRLTVV.

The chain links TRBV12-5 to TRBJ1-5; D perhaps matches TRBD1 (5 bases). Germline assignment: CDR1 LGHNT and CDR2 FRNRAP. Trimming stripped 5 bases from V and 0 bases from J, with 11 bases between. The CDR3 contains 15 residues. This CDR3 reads CASGLGHLSNQPQHF. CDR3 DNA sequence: TGTGCTAGTGGTCTAGGACACCTTAGCAATCAGCCCCAGCATTTT.

The CDR3 sequence: CASSDQVNTEAFF. DNA for the CDR3: TGTGCCAGCAGTGACCAGGTGAACACTGAAGCTTTCTTT. The chain has TRBV6-4 and TRBJ1-1; D unresolved. CDR1 is MRHNA and CDR2 is SNTAGT in the germline V gene. V lost 2 bases, J lost 0 bases, and 4 bases lay in between. CDR3 length: 13 residues.

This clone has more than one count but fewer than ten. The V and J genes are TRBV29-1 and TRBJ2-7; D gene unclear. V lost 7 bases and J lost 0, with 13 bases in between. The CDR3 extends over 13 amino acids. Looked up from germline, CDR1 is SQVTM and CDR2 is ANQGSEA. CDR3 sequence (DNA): TGCAGCGCCTATGACACCTCCTCCTACGAGCAGTACTTC. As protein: CSAYDTSSYEQYF.

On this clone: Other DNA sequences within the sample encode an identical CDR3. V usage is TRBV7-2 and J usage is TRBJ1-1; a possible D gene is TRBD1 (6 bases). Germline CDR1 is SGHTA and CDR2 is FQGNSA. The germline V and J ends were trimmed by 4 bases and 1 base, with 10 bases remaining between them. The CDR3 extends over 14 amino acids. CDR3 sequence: CASSWGQGNTEAFF. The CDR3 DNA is TGTGCCAGCAGCTGGGGACAAGGGAACACTGAAGCTTTCTTT.

CDR3 protein: CASSEWQGSNSYEQYF. The CDR3 region has the DNA TGTGCCAGCAGTGAGTGGCAGGGGTCCAACTCCTACGAGCAGTACTTC. V is TRBV2 and J is TRBJ2-7, with TRBD1 as a possible D gene (6 bases). The CDR3 spans 16 residues. Germline assignment: CDR1 SNHLY and CDR2 FYNNEI. Trimming took off 3 bases at V and 0 bases at J, with 15 bases between the two ends.

CDR3 loop: CASSEPYTEAFF. The CDR3, as DNA: TGTGCCAGCAGTGAACCTTACACTGAAGCTTTCTTT. The chain links TRBV6-1 to TRBJ1-1; no reliable D call. This CDR3 contains 12 residues. Trimming took off 2 bases at V and 3 bases at J, with 4 bases between the two ends. The germline gives CDR1 MNHNS, CDR2 SASEGT.

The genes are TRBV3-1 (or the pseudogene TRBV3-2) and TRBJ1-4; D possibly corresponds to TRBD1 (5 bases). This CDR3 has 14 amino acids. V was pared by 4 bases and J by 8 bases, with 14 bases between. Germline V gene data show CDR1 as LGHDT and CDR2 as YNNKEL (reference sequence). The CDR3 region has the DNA TGTGCCAGCAGCCCCAATATGGGGGGGGAAAAACTGTTTTTT. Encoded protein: CASSPNMGGEKLFF.